The 6 T cell receptor beta chains in this list originate from one sample, sequenced in a study of T cell changes during pregnancy in multiple sclerosis. Clones were sequenced by immunoSEQ multiplex PCR, and TCRdb holds only the in-frame ones, with some missing. Of around 57,000 clones in the sample, roughly 89% were seen once. The sample was peripheral blood, taken after pregnancy. The origin of the receptors is a female donor in good health, enrolled as a control in a pregnancy study.

V is TRBV7-2 and J is TRBJ1-5; D uncertain. This CDR3 is built from 13 residues. The germline gives CDR1 SGHTA, CDR2 FQGNSA. The V end lost 9 bases, the J end lost 9 bases, and 18 bases lay between the germline ends. For the CDR3, the DNA is TGTGCCAGTTCACTCGCGAGAGAGAGGCCCCAGCATTTT. This sequence encodes CASSLARERPQHF.

This clone appeared a single time. This chain joins TRBV7-3 and TRBJ2-1; 9 nucleotides align to TRBD2. The CDR3 runs 16 residues. Germline assignment: CDR1 SGHTA and CDR2 FQGTGA. V trimming: 3 bases; J trimming: 4 bases; junction bases outside the gene matches: 7. The CDR3 sequence is CASSFLLAGGYNEQFF. DNA for the CDR3: TGTGCCAGCAGCTTTTTACTAGCGGGTGGGTACAATGAGCAGTTCTTC. Complete variable domain (other parts from reference TRBV7-3 and TRBJ2-1): GAGVSQTPSNKVTEKGKYVELRCDPISGHTALYWYRQSLGQGPEFLIYFQGTGAADDSGLPNDRFFAVRPEGSVSTLKIQRTERGDSAVYLCASSFLLAGGYNEQFFGPGTRLTVL.

Remarks on this clone: This sample also contains other DNA sequences that code for the same CDR3. V gene TRBV19 combines with J gene TRBJ2-5, with 7 bases that match TRBD1. The V gene end was trimmed by 1 base and the J gene end by 4 bases; junction bases not matched to a gene: 3. Germline V CDR1 and CDR2: LNHDA, SQIVND (reference sequence). The CDR3 is made up of 14 amino acids. The CDR3 sequence is CASSIGQGAETQYF. Written as DNA, the CDR3 is TGTGCCAGTAGTATAGGACAGGGCGCAGAGACCCAGTACTTC.

The chain uses TRBV6-1 and TRBJ1-1; D possibly corresponds to TRBD1 (5 bases). This CDR3 spans 15 amino acids. The V gene's germline CDR1 is MNHNS and CDR2 SASEGT. V lost 3 bases and J lost 7, with 18 bases in between. CDR3 coding DNA: TGTGCCAGCAGTGAGTCTTGGGGGGGAACAGATGAAGCTTTCTTT. Amino acid sequence: CASSESWGGTDEAFF.

The gene calls are TRBV6-5 and TRBJ2-2, with D possibly TRBD1 on 7 matching bases. Germline-derived CDR1 and CDR2 are MNHEY and SVGAGI. V lost 5 bases and J 2 bases, leaving 12 bases between the germline ends. The CDR3 extends over 15 amino acids. The chain's CDR3 is CASSTRDRNTGELFF. The CDR3 DNA follows: TGTGCCAGCAGTACGCGGGACAGAAACACCGGGGAGCTGTTTTTT.

The count of this clone is one. The gene calls are TRBV11-3 and TRBJ1-4, with D possibly TRBD1 on 5 matching bases. V lost 2 bases, J lost 7 bases, and 5 bases lay in between. Germline-derived CDR1 and CDR2 are SGHNT and YENEEA. This CDR3 has 12 amino acids. The CDR3 sequence: CASSLQGEKLFF. CDR3 bases: TGTGCCAGCAGCTTACAGGGTGAAAAACTGTTTTTT.